One and the same sample provided the 9 T cell receptor beta chains below, sequenced in a study of shared clonotypes between healthy human individuals. Only CD45RO-negative cells positively selected for CCR7 counted as naive CD8 cells, so terminally differentiated effector memory CD45RA+ cells were excluded. Clones were sequenced by immunoSEQ multiplex PCR, and TCRdb holds only the in-frame ones, with some missing. In the table there are approximately 810,000 clones, 80% to 95% of which are singletons. What was sequenced was naive CD8+ T cells sorted from blood. Receptors were obtained from a man younger than 40 in good health.

The J gene is TRBJ1-1, the V gene TRBV27; 7 positions agree with TRBD1. V lost 2 bases, J lost 4 bases, and 4 bases stayed unmatched. The CDR3 length is 14 residues. Germline V gene data show CDR1 as MNHEY and CDR2 as SMNVEV (reference sequence). CDR3 region: CASSLTGVATEAFF. CDR3 nucleotides: TGTGCCAGCAGTTTAACAGGGGTGGCCACTGAAGCTTTCTTT.

The rearrangement links TRBV7-9 to TRBJ2-7, with 14 bases that match TRBD2. The V gene's germline CDR1 is SEHNR and CDR2 FQNEAQ (reference sequence). The junction had 9 bases not matched to a gene; V was cut back by 8 bases and J by 6 bases. The CDR3 is 15 residues long. Written as DNA, the CDR3 is TGTGCCAGCGGCCGACTAGCGGGAGGGCCGGGCGAGCAGTACTTC. It specifies CASGRLAGGPGEQYF.

The chain employs TRBV4-3 and TRBJ2-2, with TRBD1 identical over 9 bases. Trimming cost V 1 base and J 9 bases; bases outside gene matches: 9. Germline CDR1 reads LGHNA; CDR2 reads YSLEER. The CDR3 consists of 16 residues. The chain's CDR3 is CASSQVQGALGRELFF. CDR3 bases: TGCGCCAGCAGCCAAGTACAGGGGGCGCTCGGTAGGGAGCTGTTTTTT.

The genes are TRBV2 and TRBJ2-1; 9 bases are shared with TRBD1. Germline V gene sequence: CDR1 SNHLY, CDR2 FYNNEI. J lost 7 bases, V lost 5 bases, and 9 bases had no gene match. The CDR3 is 15 amino acids. CDR3 DNA sequence: TGTGCCAGCAGTTCTACAGGGGGCGCGGGGAATGAGCAGTTCTTC. This sequence encodes CASSSTGGAGNEQFF.

This chain uses TRBV25-1 with TRBJ2-7; 10 nucleotides match TRBD2. Per the germline V gene, CDR1 is MGHDK and CDR2 is SYGVNS. The V gene end was trimmed by 3 bases and the J gene end by 3 bases; junction bases not matched to a gene: 8. The CDR3 contains 16 residues. In DNA, the CDR3 is TGTGCCAGCAGTGACCCCCTGCTAGCGGGAGACTACGAGCAGTACTTC. Protein product: CASSDPLLAGDYEQYF.

The chain joins TRBV9 to TRBJ2-2; unclear D gene. This CDR3 is built from 15 residues. Germline V gene data show CDR1 as SGDLS and CDR2 as YYNGEE. Between the trimmed V and J ends, which lost 2 bases and 2 bases, there was a span of 10 bases. CDR3 in DNA: TGTGCCAGCAGCGTGGCAGGCTCTAACACCGGGGAGCTGTTTTTT. The encoded protein is CASSVAGSNTGELFF.

The chain's CDR3 is CASSQGGQVFSYEQYF. CDR3 bases: TGTGCCAGCAGCCAAGGGGGACAGGTTTTCTCCTACGAGCAGTACTTC. The gene calls are TRBV7-2 and TRBJ2-7; 8 bases line up with TRBD1. The V gene end was trimmed by 5 bases and the J gene end by 0 bases; junction bases not matched to a gene: 9. The CDR3 covers 16 residues. Germline V CDR1 and CDR2: SGHTA, FQGNSA.

The chain joins TRBV7-2 to TRBJ2-7, with D maybe TRBD2 (7 bases). CDR3 length: 15 residues. V lost 3 bases to trimming and J lost 7 bases, with 19 bases between them. Germline CDR1 is SGHTA and CDR2 is FQGNSA. The CDR3 DNA sequence: TGTGCCAGCAGCTTTTTCGGGGGCGGGAGTCAAGAGCAGTACTTC. Protein: CASSFFGGGSQEQYF.

V and J are TRBV7-3 and TRBJ2-1; D uncertain. The germline V gene encodes CDR1 SGHTA and CDR2 FQGTGA. V lost 8 bases to trimming and J lost 4 bases, with 12 bases between them. The CDR3 is made up of 13 amino acids. The CDR3 region has the DNA TGTGCCAGCTCCATAGAGAGATACAATGAGCAGTTCTTC. Translating gives CASSIERYNEQFF. Using reference TRBV7-3 and TRBJ2-1 for the parts outside the CDR3, the full variable domain is GAGVSQTPSNKVTEKGKYVELRCDPISGHTALYWYRQSLGQGPEFLIYFQGTGAADDSGLPNDRFFAVRPEGSVSTLKIQRTERGDSAVYLCASSIERYNEQFFGPGTRLTVL.